The rows below give T cell receptor beta chains drawn from one sample of a study of blood T cell repertoires in COVID-19. The table came from immunoSEQ multiplex PCR; TCRdb's copy has only in-frame clones and leaves some out. The sample carries 130,000 to 150,000 clones, approximately 91% recorded once. The sequencing sample was made of peripheral blood. Receptor source: a man aged 45-60 years with active or convalescent COVID-19. Both conserved end residues are part of each CDR3. A D gene is named only where the DNA matches it firmly. Rows give clone size only sometimes, using once, few, many, or a class for an expanded clone.

d_call: -; v_call: TRBV7-2; j_call: TRBJ2-7; clone_size: -; cdr3_aa: CASSLARYGGAAEQYF; cdr3_nt: TGTGCCAGCAGCTTAGCGCGATATGGGGGGGCGGCCGAGCAGTACTTC
d_call: -; v_call: TRBV25-1; j_call: TRBJ2-4; clone_size: -; cdr3_aa: CASSASTELAKNIQYF; cdr3_nt: TGTGCCAGCAGTGCCTCGACAGAACTAGCCAAAAACATTCAGTACTTC
d_call: TRBD2; v_call: TRBV15; j_call: TRBJ2-1; clone_size: -; cdr3_aa: CATSVNLAGFNEQFF; cdr3_nt: TGTGCCACCAGCGTCAACCTAGCGGGATTCAATGAGCAGTTCTTC
d_call: -; v_call: TRBV28; j_call: TRBJ1-5; clone_size: few; cdr3_aa: CASSRRGSSNQPQHF; cdr3_nt: TGTGCCAGCAGTCGAAGGGGGAGTAGCAATCAGCCCCAGCATTTT
d_call: TRBD2; v_call: TRBV11-2; j_call: TRBJ2-7; clone_size: -; cdr3_aa: CASSPGTSGGYEQYF; cdr3_nt: TGTGCCAGCAGCCCGGGGACTAGCGGAGGTTACGAGCAGTACTTC
d_call: TRBD2; v_call: TRBV6-5; j_call: TRBJ2-1; clone_size: -; cdr3_aa: CASKREMNRDEQFF; cdr3_nt: TGTGCCAGCAAGCGGGAGATGAATCGCGATGAGCAGTTCTTC
d_call: -; v_call: TRBV2; j_call: TRBJ2-7; clone_size: -; cdr3_aa: CASSDGGFLYEQYF; cdr3_nt: TGTGCCAGCAGTGACGGAGGGTTCCTCTACGAGCAGTACTTC
d_call: -; v_call: TRBV7-2; j_call: TRBJ2-1; clone_size: -; cdr3_aa: CASKTVNGPEQFF; cdr3_nt: TGTGCCAGCAAAACCGTAAATGGCCCTGAGCAGTTCTTC
d_call: TRBD1; v_call: TRBV28; j_call: TRBJ2-1; clone_size: -; cdr3_aa: CASSLRQGANEQFF; cdr3_nt: TGTGCCAGCAGTTTGCGGCAGGGGGCTAATGAGCAGTTCTTC
d_call: TRBD1; v_call: TRBV9; j_call: TRBJ2-2; clone_size: -; cdr3_aa: CASSPRTGGTGELFF; cdr3_nt: TGTGCCAGCAGCCCAAGGACAGGGGGCACCGGGGAGCTGTTTTTT
d_call: TRBD2; v_call: TRBV29-1; j_call: TRBJ2-1; clone_size: -; cdr3_aa: CSVTPSGRAYNEQFF; cdr3_nt: TGCAGCGTGACGCCTAGCGGGAGGGCGTACAATGAGCAGTTCTTC
d_call: -; v_call: TRBV21-1; j_call: TRBJ2-5; clone_size: once; cdr3_aa: CASSLNSDRAKETQYF; cdr3_nt: TGTGCCAGCAGCCTAAACTCGGACAGGGCCAAAGAGACCCAGTACTTC
d_call: TRBD1; v_call: TRBV6-4; j_call: TRBJ2-3; clone_size: -; cdr3_aa: CASSERQGRTDTQYF; cdr3_nt: TGTGCCAGCAGTGAAAGACAGGGGCGCACAGATACGCAGTATTTT
d_call: TRBD1; v_call: TRBV29-1; j_call: TRBJ2-1; clone_size: -; cdr3_aa: CSAEGTGQSNEQFF; cdr3_nt: TGCAGCGCCGAAGGGACAGGTCAGTCCAATGAGCAGTTCTTC
d_call: -; v_call: TRBV5-4; j_call: TRBJ2-7; clone_size: -; cdr3_aa: CASSLGGTLQYEQYF; cdr3_nt: TGTGCCAGCAGCTTGGGTGGGACTCTCCAATACGAGCAGTACTTC
d_call: TRBD1; v_call: TRBV4-1; j_call: TRBJ2-3; clone_size: -; cdr3_aa: CASSRKRQGSGTDTQYF; cdr3_nt: TGCGCCAGCAGCCGAAAGCGACAGGGATCGGGCACAGATACGCAGTATTTT
d_call: -; v_call: TRBV10-1; j_call: TRBJ1-2; clone_size: -; cdr3_aa: CASSESSGPREGYTF; cdr3_nt: TGCGCCAGCAGTGAGTCTTCAGGGCCCCGGGAGGGCTACACCTTC
d_call: TRBD2; v_call: TRBV10-3; j_call: TRBJ2-3; clone_size: -; cdr3_aa: CAISPGLAVSTDTQYF; cdr3_nt: TGTGCCATCAGTCCGGGACTAGCGGTAAGCACAGATACGCAGTATTTT
d_call: TRBD1; v_call: TRBV18; j_call: TRBJ1-2; clone_size: -; cdr3_aa: CASSEATGESYGYTF; cdr3_nt: TGTGCCAGCTCAGAAGCCACAGGGGAGTCCTATGGCTACACCTTC
d_call: TRBD2; v_call: TRBV28; j_call: TRBJ2-7; clone_size: -; cdr3_aa: CASSLITSGSYEQYF; cdr3_nt: TGTGCCAGCAGTTTAATAACTAGCGGGAGCTACGAGCAGTACTTC
d_call: TRBD2; v_call: TRBV24-1; j_call: TRBJ2-2; clone_size: -; cdr3_aa: CATSDPGTSLTGELFF; cdr3_nt: TGTGCCACCAGTGACCCCGGGACTAGCCTGACCGGGGAGCTGTTTTTT
d_call: -; v_call: TRBV4-1; j_call: TRBJ1-5; clone_size: -; cdr3_aa: CASSQGGTLSNQPQHF; cdr3_nt: TGCGCCAGCAGCCAAGGAGGAACTTTGAGCAATCAGCCCCAGCATTTT
d_call: TRBD1; v_call: TRBV6-5; j_call: TRBJ2-5; clone_size: -; cdr3_aa: CASSYDRVLGTQYF; cdr3_nt: TGTGCCAGCAGTTACGACAGGGTCTTAGGGACCCAGTACTTC
d_call: -; v_call: TRBV27; j_call: TRBJ1-2; clone_size: -; cdr3_aa: CASSPGQGRSYGYTF; cdr3_nt: TGTGCCAGCAGCCCCGGGCAGGGGCGTTCCTATGGCTACACCTTC
d_call: -; v_call: TRBV2; j_call: TRBJ1-5; clone_size: -; cdr3_aa: CASRATGSNQPQHF; cdr3_nt: TGTGCCAGCAGGGCCACAGGGAGCAATCAGCCCCAGCATTTT
d_call: -; v_call: TRBV7-2; j_call: TRBJ2-7; clone_size: -; cdr3_aa: CASSFSGTPLNEQYF; cdr3_nt: TGTGCCAGCAGCTTCTCCGGGACACCTCTGAACGAGCAGTACTTC
d_call: -; v_call: TRBV6-5; j_call: TRBJ2-2; clone_size: -; cdr3_aa: CASRRGGSGGELFF; cdr3_nt: TGTGCCAGCAGAAGGGGGGGGAGCGGCGGGGAGCTGTTTTTT
d_call: -; v_call: TRBV7-3; j_call: TRBJ1-1; clone_size: once; cdr3_aa: CASGLQRNTEAFF; cdr3_nt: TGTGCCAGCGGACTACAGAGAAACACTGAAGCTTTCTTT
d_call: -; v_call: TRBV7-3; j_call: TRBJ2-3; clone_size: -; cdr3_aa: CASSLGAVANTQYF; cdr3_nt: TGTGCCAGCAGCTTGGGGGCCGTCGCGAATACGCAGTATTTT
d_call: TRBD1; v_call: TRBV6-2/TRBV6-3; j_call: TRBJ2-3; clone_size: once; cdr3_aa: CASSYTRDRDSDTDTQYF; cdr3_nt: TGTGCCAGCAGTTACACCCGGGACAGGGATTCGGACACAGATACGCAGTATTTT
d_call: -; v_call: TRBV28; j_call: TRBJ1-3; clone_size: -; cdr3_aa: CASSFVSTGSGNTIYF; cdr3_nt: TGTGCCAGCAGTTTTGTCAGCACGGGCTCTGGAAACACCATATATTTT
d_call: TRBD1; v_call: TRBV27; j_call: TRBJ1-1; clone_size: -; cdr3_aa: CASSPGQEGTEAFF; cdr3_nt: TGTGCCAGCAGTCCGGGACAGGAGGGCACTGAAGCTTTCTTT
d_call: -; v_call: TRBV6-2/TRBV6-3; j_call: TRBJ2-7; clone_size: -; cdr3_aa: CASSYRARDEQYF; cdr3_nt: TGTGCCAGCAGTTACAGAGCGCGCGACGAGCAGTACTTC
d_call: -; v_call: TRBV7-2; j_call: TRBJ2-5; clone_size: -; cdr3_aa: CASSLNGGQETQYF; cdr3_nt: TGTGCCAGCAGCTTAAACGGGGGACAAGAGACCCAGTACTTC
d_call: TRBD2; v_call: TRBV5-1; j_call: TRBJ2-3; clone_size: -; cdr3_aa: CASSWPSGASTDTQYF; cdr3_nt: TGCGCCAGCAGCTGGCCGAGCGGGGCTAGCACAGATACGCAGTATTTT
d_call: TRBD1; v_call: TRBV28; j_call: TRBJ2-3; clone_size: -; cdr3_aa: CASSLADRGLVDTQYF; cdr3_nt: TGTGCCAGCAGTTTAGCGGACAGGGGGCTCGTAGATACGCAGTATTTT
d_call: TRBD1; v_call: TRBV19; j_call: TRBJ1-4; clone_size: -; cdr3_aa: CASSSTGGVEKLFF; cdr3_nt: TGTGCCAGTAGTTCGACAGGGGGCGTTGAAAAACTGTTTTTT
d_call: TRBD2; v_call: TRBV24-1; j_call: TRBJ2-3; clone_size: -; cdr3_aa: CATSDWTSGRSDTQYF; cdr3_nt: TGTGCCACCAGTGATTGGACTAGCGGGAGGTCAGATACGCAGTATTTT
d_call: TRBD1; v_call: TRBV2; j_call: TRBJ2-7; clone_size: -; cdr3_aa: CASSDETGATYEQYF; cdr3_nt: TGTGCCAGCAGTGATGAGACAGGGGCTACCTACGAGCAGTACTTC
d_call: -; v_call: TRBV28; j_call: TRBJ2-7; clone_size: -; cdr3_aa: CASSLGQYEQYF; cdr3_nt: TGTGCCAGCAGTTTGGGACAATACGAGCAGTACTTC
d_call: -; v_call: TRBV12-3/TRBV12-4; j_call: TRBJ1-5; clone_size: -; cdr3_aa: CASSLAGAGAQHF; cdr3_nt: TGTGCCAGCAGTTTGGCAGGGGCCGGGGCCCAGCATTTT
d_call: TRBD1; v_call: TRBV11-2; j_call: TRBJ2-5; clone_size: -; cdr3_aa: CASSPVRGRKTQYF; cdr3_nt: TGTGCCAGCAGCCCGGTCAGGGGGCGAAAGACCCAGTACTTC
d_call: TRBD1; v_call: TRBV4-2; j_call: TRBJ2-3; clone_size: -; cdr3_aa: CASSRDRDTDTQYF; cdr3_nt: TGTGCCAGCAGCCGGGACAGGGACACAGATACGCAGTATTTT
d_call: TRBD1; v_call: TRBV5-5; j_call: TRBJ2-7; clone_size: -; cdr3_aa: CASSSTGVLRPYEQYF; cdr3_nt: TGTGCCAGCAGCTCAACAGGGGTTCTGCGTCCTTACGAGCAGTACTTC
d_call: -; v_call: TRBV3-1/TRBV3-2; j_call: TRBJ2-3; clone_size: once; cdr3_aa: CASSHGLTSTDTQYF; cdr3_nt: TGTGCCAGCAGCCATGGACTCACTAGCACAGATACGCAGTATTTT
d_call: -; v_call: TRBV2; j_call: TRBJ2-7; clone_size: once; cdr3_aa: CASSGRVNYEQYF; cdr3_nt: TGTGCCAGCAGTGGCAGGGTGAACTACGAGCAGTACTTC
d_call: -; v_call: TRBV7-2; j_call: TRBJ1-1; clone_size: -; cdr3_aa: CASSSKATAQNTEAFF; cdr3_nt: TGTGCCAGCAGCTCCAAAGCGACAGCACAGAACACTGAAGCTTTCTTT
d_call: TRBD2; v_call: TRBV7-9; j_call: TRBJ2-7; clone_size: -; cdr3_aa: CASSQNREAYEQYF; cdr3_nt: TGTGCCAGCAGCCAGAACCGGGAGGCCTACGAGCAGTACTTC
d_call: TRBD1; v_call: TRBV13; j_call: TRBJ1-3; clone_size: few; cdr3_aa: CASSSLGGSMYTIYF; cdr3_nt: TGTGCCAGCAGCTCCCTAGGGGGCTCCATGTACACCATATATTTT
d_call: TRBD2; v_call: TRBV7-2; j_call: TRBJ2-1; clone_size: -; cdr3_aa: CASSSRLAGFSYNEQFF; cdr3_nt: TGTGCCAGCAGCTCGCGACTAGCGGGATTCTCCTACAATGAGCAGTTCTTC
d_call: TRBD1; v_call: TRBV9; j_call: TRBJ2-3; clone_size: once; cdr3_aa: CASSVTGVPTDTQYF; cdr3_nt: TGTGCCAGCAGCGTTACAGGGGTGCCCACAGATACGCAGTATTTT
d_call: -; v_call: TRBV7-2; j_call: TRBJ1-2; clone_size: -; cdr3_aa: CASTRSPYGYTF; cdr3_nt: TGTGCCAGCACCCGTTCCCCCTATGGCTACACCTTC
d_call: -; v_call: TRBV6-5; j_call: TRBJ2-5; clone_size: -; cdr3_aa: CASSLTSLQETQYF; cdr3_nt: TGTGCCAGCAGTCTGACTAGTCTCCAAGAGACCCAGTACTTC
d_call: TRBD1; v_call: TRBV6-1; j_call: TRBJ1-5; clone_size: -; cdr3_aa: CASSRDRGGQPQHF; cdr3_nt: TGTGCCAGCAGCCGAGACAGGGGAGGTCAGCCCCAGCATTTT